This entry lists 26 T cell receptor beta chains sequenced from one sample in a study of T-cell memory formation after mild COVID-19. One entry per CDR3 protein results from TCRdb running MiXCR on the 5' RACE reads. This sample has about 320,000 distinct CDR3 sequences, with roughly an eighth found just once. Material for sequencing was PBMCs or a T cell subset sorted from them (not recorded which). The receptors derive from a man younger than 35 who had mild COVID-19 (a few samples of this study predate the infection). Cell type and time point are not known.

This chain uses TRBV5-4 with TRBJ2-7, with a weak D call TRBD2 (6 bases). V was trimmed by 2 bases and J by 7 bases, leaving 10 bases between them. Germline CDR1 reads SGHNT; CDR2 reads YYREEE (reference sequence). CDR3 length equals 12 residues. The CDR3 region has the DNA TGTGCCAGCAGCTTTGGTGCGGGGGAGCAGTACTTC. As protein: CASSFGAGEQYF.

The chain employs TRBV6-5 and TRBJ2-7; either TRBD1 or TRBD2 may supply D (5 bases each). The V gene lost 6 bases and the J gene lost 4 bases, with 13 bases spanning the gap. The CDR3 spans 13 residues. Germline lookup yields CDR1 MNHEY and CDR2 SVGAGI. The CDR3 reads CASRSGTYYEQYF. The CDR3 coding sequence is TGTGCCAGCAGGTCCGGGACCTATTACGAGCAGTACTTC.

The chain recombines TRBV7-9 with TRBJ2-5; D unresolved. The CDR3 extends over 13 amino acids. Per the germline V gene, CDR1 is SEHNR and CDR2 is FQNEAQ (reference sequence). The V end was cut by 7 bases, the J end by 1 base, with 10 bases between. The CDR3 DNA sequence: TGTGCCAGCAATACGATACTCCAAGAGACCCAGTACTTC. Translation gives CASNTILQETQYF.

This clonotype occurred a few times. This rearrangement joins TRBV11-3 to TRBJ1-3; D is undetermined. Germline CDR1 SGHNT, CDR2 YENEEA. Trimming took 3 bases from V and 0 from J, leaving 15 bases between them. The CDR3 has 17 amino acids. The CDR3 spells CASSFKMGGRSGNTIYF. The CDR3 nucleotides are TGTGCCAGCAGCTTCAAGATGGGCGGGCGCTCTGGAAACACCATATATTTT.

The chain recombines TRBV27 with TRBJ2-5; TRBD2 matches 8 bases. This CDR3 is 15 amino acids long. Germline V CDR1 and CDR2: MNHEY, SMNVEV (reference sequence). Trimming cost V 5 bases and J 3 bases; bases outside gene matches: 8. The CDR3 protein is CASSDLRRGEETQYF. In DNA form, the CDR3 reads TGTGCCAGCAGTGACCTACGGCGGGGGGAAGAGACCCAGTACTTC.

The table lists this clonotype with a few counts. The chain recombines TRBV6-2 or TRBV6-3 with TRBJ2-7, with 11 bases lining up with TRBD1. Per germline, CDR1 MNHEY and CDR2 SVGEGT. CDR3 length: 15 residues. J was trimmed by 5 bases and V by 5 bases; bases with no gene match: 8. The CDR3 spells CASSTPGQGADEQYV. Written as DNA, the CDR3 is TGTGCCAGCAGTACACCAGGACAGGGGGCTGACGAGCAGTACGTC.

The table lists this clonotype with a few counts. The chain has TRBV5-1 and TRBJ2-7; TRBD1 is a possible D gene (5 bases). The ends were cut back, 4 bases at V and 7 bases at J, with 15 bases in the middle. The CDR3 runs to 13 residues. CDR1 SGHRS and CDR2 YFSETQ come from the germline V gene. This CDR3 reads CASSHRTGKEQYF. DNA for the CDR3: TGCGCCAGCAGCCACCGAACAGGTAAAGAGCAGTACTTC. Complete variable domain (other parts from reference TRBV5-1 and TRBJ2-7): KAGVTQTPRYLIKTRGQQVTLSCSPISGHRSVSWYQQTPGQGLQFLFEYFSETQRNKGNFPGRFSGRQFSNSRSEMNVSTLELGDSALYLCASSHRTGKEQYFGPGTRLTVT.

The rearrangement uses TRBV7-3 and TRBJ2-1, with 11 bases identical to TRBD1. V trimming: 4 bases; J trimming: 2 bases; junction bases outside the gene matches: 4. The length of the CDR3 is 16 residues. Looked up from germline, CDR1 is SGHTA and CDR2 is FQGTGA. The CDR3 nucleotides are TGTGCCAGCAGCTCCGAGGACAGGGGGCCCTACAATGAGCAGTTCTTC. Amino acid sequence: CASSSEDRGPYNEQFF. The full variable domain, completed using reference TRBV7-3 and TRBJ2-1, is GAGVSQTPSNKVTEKGKYVELRCDPISGHTALYWYRQSLGQGPEFLIYFQGTGAADDSGLPNDRFFAVRPEGSVSTLKIQRTERGDSAVYLCASSSEDRGPYNEQFFGPGTRLTVL.

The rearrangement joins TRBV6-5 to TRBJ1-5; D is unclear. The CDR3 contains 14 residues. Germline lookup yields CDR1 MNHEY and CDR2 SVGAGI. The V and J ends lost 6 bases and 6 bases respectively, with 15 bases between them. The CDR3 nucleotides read TGTGCCAGCAGCAGCCAGGTCGGGAGTCAGCCCCAGCATTTT. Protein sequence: CASSSQVGSQPQHF.

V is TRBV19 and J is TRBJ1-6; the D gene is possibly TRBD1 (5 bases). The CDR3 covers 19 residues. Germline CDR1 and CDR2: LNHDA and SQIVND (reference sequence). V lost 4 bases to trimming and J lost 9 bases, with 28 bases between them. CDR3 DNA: TGTGCCAGTAGTAACCACGCGGGCTCCACAGGAGCCGGGGTTTCACCCCTCCACTTT. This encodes CASSNHAGSTGAGVSPLHF.

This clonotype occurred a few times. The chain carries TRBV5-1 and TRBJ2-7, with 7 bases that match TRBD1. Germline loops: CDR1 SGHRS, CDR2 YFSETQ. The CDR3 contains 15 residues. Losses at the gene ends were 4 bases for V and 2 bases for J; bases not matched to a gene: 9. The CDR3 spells CASSRITGETYEQYF. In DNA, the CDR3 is TGCGCCAGCAGCCGAATAACAGGGGAGACCTACGAGCAGTACTTC.

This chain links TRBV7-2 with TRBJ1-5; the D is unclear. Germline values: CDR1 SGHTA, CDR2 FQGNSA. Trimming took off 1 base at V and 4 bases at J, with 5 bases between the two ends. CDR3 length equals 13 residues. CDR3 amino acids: CASSLVQNQPQHF. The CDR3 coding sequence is TGTGCCAGCAGCTTAGTACAGAATCAGCCCCAGCATTTT.

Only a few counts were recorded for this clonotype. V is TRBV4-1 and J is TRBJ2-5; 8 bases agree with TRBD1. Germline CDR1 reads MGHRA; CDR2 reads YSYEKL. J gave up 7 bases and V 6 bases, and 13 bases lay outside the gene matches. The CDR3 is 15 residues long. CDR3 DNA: TGCGCCAGCAGAATTACCGGGACAGGATCCGGGACCCAGTACTTC. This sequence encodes CASRITGTGSGTQYF.

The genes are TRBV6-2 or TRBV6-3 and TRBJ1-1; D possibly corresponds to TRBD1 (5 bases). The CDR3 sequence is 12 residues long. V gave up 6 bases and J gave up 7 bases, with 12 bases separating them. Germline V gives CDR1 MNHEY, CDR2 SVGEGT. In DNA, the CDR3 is TGTGCCAGCAGCCCCCAGGGTGATGAAGCTTTCTTT. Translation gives CASSPQGDEAFF.

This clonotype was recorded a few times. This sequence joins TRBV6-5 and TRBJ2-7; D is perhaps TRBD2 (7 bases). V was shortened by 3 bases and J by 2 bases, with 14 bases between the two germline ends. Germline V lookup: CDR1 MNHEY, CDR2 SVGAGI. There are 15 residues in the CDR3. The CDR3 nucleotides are TGTGCCAGCAGTTATTGGAAGGGGGGGGCCTACGAGCAGTACTTC. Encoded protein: CASSYWKGGAYEQYF.

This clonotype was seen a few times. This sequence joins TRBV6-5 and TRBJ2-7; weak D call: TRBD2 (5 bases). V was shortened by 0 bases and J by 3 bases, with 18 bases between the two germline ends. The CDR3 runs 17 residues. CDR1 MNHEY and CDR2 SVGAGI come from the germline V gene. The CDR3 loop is CASSYSMWESQIYEQYF. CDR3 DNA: TGTGCCAGCAGTTACTCGATGTGGGAGTCCCAAATCTACGAGCAGTACTTC.

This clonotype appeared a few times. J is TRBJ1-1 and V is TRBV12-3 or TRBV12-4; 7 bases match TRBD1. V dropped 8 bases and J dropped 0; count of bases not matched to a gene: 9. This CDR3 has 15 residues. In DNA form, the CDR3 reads TGTGCCAGCGCCAAACAGGGGTTAATGAACACTGAAGCTTTCTTT. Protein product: CASAKQGLMNTEAFF.

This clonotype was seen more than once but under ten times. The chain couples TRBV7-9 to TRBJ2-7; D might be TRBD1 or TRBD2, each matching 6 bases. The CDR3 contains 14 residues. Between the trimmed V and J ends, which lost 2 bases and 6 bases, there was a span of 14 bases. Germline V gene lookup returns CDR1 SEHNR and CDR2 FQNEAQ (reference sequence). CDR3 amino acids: CASSLLRGDGEQYV. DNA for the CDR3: TGTGCCAGCAGCTTATTGAGGGGGGACGGCGAGCAGTACGTC.

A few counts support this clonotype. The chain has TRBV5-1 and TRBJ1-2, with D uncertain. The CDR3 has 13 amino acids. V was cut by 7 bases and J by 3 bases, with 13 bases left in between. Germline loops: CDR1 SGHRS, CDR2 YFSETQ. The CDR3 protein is CASAPSSDYGYTF. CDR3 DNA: TGCGCCAGCGCCCCGAGTAGTGACTATGGCTACACCTTC.

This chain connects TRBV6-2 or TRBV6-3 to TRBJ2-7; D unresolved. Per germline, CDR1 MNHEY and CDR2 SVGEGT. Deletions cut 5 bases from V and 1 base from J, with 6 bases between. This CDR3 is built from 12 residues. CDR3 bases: TGTGCCAGCAGTCCAGAGTCCTACGAGCAGTACTTC. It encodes CASSPESYEQYF.

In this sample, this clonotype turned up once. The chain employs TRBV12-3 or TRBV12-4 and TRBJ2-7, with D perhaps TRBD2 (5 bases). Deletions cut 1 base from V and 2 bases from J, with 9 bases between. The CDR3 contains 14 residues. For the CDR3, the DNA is TGTGCCAGCAGTTTAGGGACTGTCCCCTACGAGCAGTACTTC. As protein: CASSLGTVPYEQYF.

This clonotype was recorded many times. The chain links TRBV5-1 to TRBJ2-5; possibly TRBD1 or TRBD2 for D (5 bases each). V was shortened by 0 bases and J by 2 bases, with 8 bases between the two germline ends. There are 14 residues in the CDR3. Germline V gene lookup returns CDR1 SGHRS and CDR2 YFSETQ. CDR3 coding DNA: TGCGCCAGCAGCTTGGCCGAGGGGCAAGAGACCCAGTACTTC. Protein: CASSLAEGQETQYF.

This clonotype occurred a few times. For the CDR3, the DNA is TGTGCCAGCAGCCCCCTGGGGGGGCCGGCGTCCGAGCAGTACGTC. Protein sequence: CASSPLGGPASEQYV. The rearrangement joins TRBV7-6 to TRBJ2-7; a weak D match, TRBD2 (7 bases). The ends were cut back, 5 bases at V and 6 bases at J, with 20 bases in the middle. This CDR3 has 15 residues. Germline CDR1 is SGHVS and CDR2 is FNYEAQ.

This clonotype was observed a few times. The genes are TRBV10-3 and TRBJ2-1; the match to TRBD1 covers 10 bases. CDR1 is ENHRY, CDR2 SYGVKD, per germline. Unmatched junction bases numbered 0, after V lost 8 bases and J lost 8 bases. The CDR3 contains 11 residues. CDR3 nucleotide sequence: TGTGCCATCGGGACAGGGGATGAGCAGTTCTTC. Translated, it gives CAIGTGDEQFF.

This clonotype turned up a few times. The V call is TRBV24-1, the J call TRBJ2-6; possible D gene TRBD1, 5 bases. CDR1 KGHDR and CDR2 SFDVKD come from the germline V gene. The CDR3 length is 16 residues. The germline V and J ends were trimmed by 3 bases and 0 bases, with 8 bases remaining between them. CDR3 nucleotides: TGTGCCACCAGTGATCCAGGGATCTCTGGGGCCAACGTCCTGACTTTC. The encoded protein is CATSDPGISGANVLTF.

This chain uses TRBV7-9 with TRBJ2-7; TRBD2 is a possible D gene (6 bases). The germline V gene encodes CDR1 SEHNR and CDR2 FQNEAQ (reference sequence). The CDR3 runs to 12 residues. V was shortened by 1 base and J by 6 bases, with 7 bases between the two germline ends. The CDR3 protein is CASSLGRGEQYV. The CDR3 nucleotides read TGTGCCAGCAGCTTAGGGAGGGGCGAGCAGTACGTC.